This T cell receptor (beta chain) was found in a study of blood T cells in healthy people across ages. A second roughly 6 to 12 cycle PCR used barcoded and J-beta primers. MiXCR was run by TCRdb on the 5' RACE reads, yielding one entry per CDR3 protein. The sample records hundreds of thousands of distinct CDR3 sequences, around three fifths being singletons. Germline CDR1 and CDR2: MGHRA and YSYEKL. CDR3 size: 15 residues. The ends were cut back, 7 bases at V and 2 bases at J, with 14 bases in the middle. This clonotype showed up just a few times. Source material: blood. The receptor was derived from a man aged 55 to 70 in good health. The gene calls are TRBV4-1 and TRBJ1-4; weak D call: TRBD1 (6 bases). The CDR3 DNA is TGCGCCAGCACTGGTAAACAGGGCACTAATGAAAAACTGTTTTTT. Its protein is CASTGKQGTNEKLFF.